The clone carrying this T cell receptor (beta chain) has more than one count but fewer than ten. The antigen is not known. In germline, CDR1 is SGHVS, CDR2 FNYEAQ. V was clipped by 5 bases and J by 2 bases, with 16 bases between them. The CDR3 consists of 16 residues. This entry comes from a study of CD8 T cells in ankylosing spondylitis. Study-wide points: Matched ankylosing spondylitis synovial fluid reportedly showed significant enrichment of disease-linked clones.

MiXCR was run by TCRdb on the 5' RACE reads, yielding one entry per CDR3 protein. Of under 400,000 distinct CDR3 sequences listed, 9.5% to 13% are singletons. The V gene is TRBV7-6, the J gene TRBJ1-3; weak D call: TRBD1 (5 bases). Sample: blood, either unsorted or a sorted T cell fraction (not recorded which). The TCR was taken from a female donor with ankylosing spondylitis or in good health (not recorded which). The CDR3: CASSRLSGNAGNTIYF. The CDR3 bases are TGTGCCAGCAGCCGCCTTTCAGGGAACGCTGGAAACACCATATATTTT.